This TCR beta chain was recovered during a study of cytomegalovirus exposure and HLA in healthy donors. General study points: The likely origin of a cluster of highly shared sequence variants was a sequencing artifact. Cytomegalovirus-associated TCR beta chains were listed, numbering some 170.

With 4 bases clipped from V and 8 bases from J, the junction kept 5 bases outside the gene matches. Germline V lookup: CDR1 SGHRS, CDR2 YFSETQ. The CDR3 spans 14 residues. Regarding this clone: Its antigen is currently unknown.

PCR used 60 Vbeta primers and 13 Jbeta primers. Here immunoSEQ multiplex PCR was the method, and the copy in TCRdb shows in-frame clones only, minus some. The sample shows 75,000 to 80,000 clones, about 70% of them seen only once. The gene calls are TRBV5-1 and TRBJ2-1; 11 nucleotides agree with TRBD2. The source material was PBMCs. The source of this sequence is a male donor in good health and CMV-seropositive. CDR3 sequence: CASSVSGGADEQFF. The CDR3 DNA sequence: TGCGCCAGCAGCGTTAGCGGGGGGGCGGATGAGCAGTTCTTC. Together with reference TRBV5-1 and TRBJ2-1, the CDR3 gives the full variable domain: KAGVTQTPRYLIKTRGQQVTLSCSPISGHRSVSWYQQTPGQGLQFLFEYFSETQRNKGNFPGRFSGRQFSNSRSEMNVSTLELGDSALYLCASSVSGGADEQFFGPGTRLTVL.